These T cell receptor beta chains were read from a single sample in a study of blood T cell repertoires in COVID-19. Clones were sequenced by immunoSEQ multiplex PCR, and TCRdb holds only the in-frame ones, with some missing. The sample has approximately 74,000 clones, approximately 79% seen once. Sequenced sample: peripheral blood. These receptors all come from a man between 60 and 75 years old with acute or convalescent COVID-19. The CDR3 runs from the conserved cysteine through the conserved F or W. A D gene is named only where the DNA matches it firmly. Size values are once, few and many counts, or a class for expanded clones, and some rows have none.

j_gene,abundance,len,v_gene,d_gene,CDR3aa,CDR3nt
TRBJ2-1,.,15,TRBV4-2,.,CASSQGGGGADEQFF,TGTGCCAGCAGCCAAGGAGGTGGGGGGGCCGATGAGCAGTTCTTC
TRBJ2-2,.,14,TRBV27,TRBD2,CASSLRGGAGELFF,TGTGCCAGCAGTTTACGGGGGGGTGCCGGGGAGCTGTTTTTT
TRBJ2-2,.,13,TRBV5-1,.,CASSRESTGELFF,TGCGCCAGCAGTCGGGAAAGCACCGGGGAGCTGTTTTTT
TRBJ1-5,.,15,TRBV2,TRBD1,CASNTVQGRNQPQHF,TGTGCCAGCAACACTGTACAGGGGAGGAATCAGCCCCAGCATTTT
TRBJ1-1,.,15,TRBV28,.,CATTLLDRLNTEAFF,TGTGCCACCACTCTCTTGGACAGATTGAACACTGAAGCTTTCTTT
TRBJ1-2,once,15,TRBV19,TRBD1,CASSISRTGDYGYTF,TGTGCCAGTAGTATAAGCCGGACAGGAGACTATGGCTACACCTTC
TRBJ2-1,.,15,TRBV5-1,.,CASSLELGVYNEQFF,TGCGCCAGCAGCTTGGAATTAGGGGTATACAATGAGCAGTTCTTC
TRBJ2-1,.,18,TRBV7-2,TRBD2,CASSPGARGAIPSNEQFF,TGTGCCAGCAGCCCGGGGGCGCGGGGGGCAATTCCGAGCAATGAGCAGTTCTTC
TRBJ1-1,.,13,TRBV7-8,.,CASSLEGGTEAFF,TGTGCCAGCAGCTTAGAGGGGGGGACTGAAGCTTTCTTT
TRBJ1-2,.,16,TRBV4-3,.,CASSQVSGVFGDGYTF,TGCGCCAGCAGCCAAGTGTCAGGGGTGTTCGGGGATGGCTACACCTTC